Sequencing of this T cell receptor beta chain was carried out in a study of blood T cell repertoires in COVID-19. Study overall: The cDNA or gDNA used as material had been derived from T cells, B-cell-depleted T cells, or PBMCs.

Trimming stripped 2 bases from V and 3 bases from J, with 14 bases between. The CDR3 length is 16 residues. Germline CDR1 reads MDHEN; CDR2 reads SYDVKM. Individuals drawn from approximately 22 US areas were about 18 to 90 years old. In the authors' workflow: Counts of nucleated cells, estimated from reference gene primer amplification, were obtained. Sequencing was performed with immunoSEQ multiplex PCR; in TCRdb, only in-frame clones are kept and a portion is missing. The V and J calls and clone size come from that table; D and trimming were worked out from the DNA. The repertoire includes around 250,000 clones, 75% to 90% of them detected once, and around 0.8% sits in the top ten.

Sequencing was carried out using PBMCs or T cells enriched from blood (not recorded which). This sequence originates from a man aged 45-65 years who had been exposed to COVID-19. J is TRBJ1-5 and V is TRBV28, with D perhaps TRBD1 (6 bases). The CDR3 DNA reads as TGTGCCAGCAGTTTAGACCCGACAGGTTACAATCAGCCCCAGCATTTT. Translated, it gives CASSLDPTGYNQPQHF.